These 18 T cell receptor beta chains share one sample of origin, sequenced in a study of long-term antiretroviral therapy in people with HIV. The assay used was immunoSEQ (version v3.0), run at survey level. Data came from immunoSEQ multiplex PCR; TCRdb stores just in-frame clones and leaves some out. The sample has 20,000 to 25,000 clones, roughly four fifths seen once; the top ten hold more than 5.5%. Sequencing was performed on unsorted PBMCs, taken 1.5 years after starting antiretroviral therapy. Receptors originate from a young man with HIV.

The chain employs TRBV19 and TRBJ1-4; TRBD1 might be the D (5 bases). The CDR3 totals 13 residues. The germline CDR1 and CDR2 sequences are LNHDA and SQIVND (reference sequence). The V and J ends lost 8 bases and 8 bases respectively, with 15 bases between them. The CDR3 DNA follows: TGTGCCAGTCTTGACAGCCTCGTCGAAAAACTGTTTTTT. This translates into CASLDSLVEKLFF. Using reference TRBV19 and TRBJ1-4 for the parts outside the CDR3, the full variable domain is DGGITQSPKYLFRKEGQNVTLSCEQNLNHDAMYWYRQDPGQGLRLIYYSQIVNDFQKGDIAEGYSVSREKKESFPLTVTSAQKNPTAFYLCASLDSLVEKLFFGSGTQLSVL.

This clone is categorized as large. This chain uses TRBV10-3 with TRBJ1-5, with 7 nucleotides matching TRBD1. Per germline, CDR1 ENHRY and CDR2 SYGVKD. V lost 11 bases to trimming and J lost 0 bases; unmatched junction nucleotides: 7. This CDR3 contains 14 residues. The CDR3 spells CAADTGDSNQPQHF. In DNA form, the CDR3 reads TGTGCCGCGGACACAGGGGATAGCAATCAGCCCCAGCATTTT.

J is TRBJ1-1 and V is TRBV19; TRBD1 matches at 10 bases. Germline-derived CDR1 and CDR2 are LNHDA and SQIVND (reference sequence). The CDR3 covers 14 residues. V trimming: 6 bases; J trimming: 2 bases; junction bases outside the gene matches: 3. The CDR3 nucleotides are TGTGCCAGTAGGGACAGGGGGAGAAACACTGAAGCTTTCTTT. Encoded protein: CASRDRGRNTEAFF.

This chain connects TRBV29-1 to TRBJ1-2, with 8 positions matching TRBD1. Germline V gene sequence: CDR1 SQVTM, CDR2 ANQGSEA. This CDR3 spans 14 amino acids. The ends lost 6 bases at V and 2 bases at J; junction bases unmatched: 8. CDR3 DNA sequence: TGCAGCGTAAATACAGGGGGTGGAAACTATGGCTACACCTTC. Its protein is CSVNTGGGNYGYTF.

This clone is deemed large (0.1 to 1%). The chain links TRBV18 to TRBJ1-5; D ambiguous. With 6 bases removed from V and 2 bases from J, the gap between germline ends came to 20 bases. Looked up from germline, CDR1 is KGHSH and CDR2 is LQKENI. The CDR3 contains 17 residues. CDR3 in amino acids: CASSLGGIKVGNQPQHF. The CDR3 DNA is TGTGCCAGCTCCCTTGGAGGAATAAAGGTGGGCAATCAGCCCCAGCATTTT.

This clone was seen a few times. The rearrangement links TRBV7-9 to TRBJ2-2; 12 nucleotides align to TRBD2. Germline assignment: CDR1 SEHNR and CDR2 FQNEAQ (reference sequence). The CDR3 loop spans 19 amino acids. V dropped 5 bases and J dropped 0; count of bases not matched to a gene: 10. CDR3 DNA sequence: TGTGCCAGCAGCCCCCGACTAGCGGGAGCCACTGCGAACACCGGGGAGCTGTTTTTT. It specifies CASSPRLAGATANTGELFF.

The chain is built from TRBV28 and TRBJ1-2; D is possibly TRBD1 (5 bases). Germline V gene sequence: CDR1 MDHEN, CDR2 SYDVKM. The V end lost 3 bases, the J end lost 8 bases, and 16 bases lay between the germline ends. This CDR3 has 14 residues. CDR3: CASSFQGAFGGYTF. The DNA for the CDR3 is TGTGCCAGCAGTTTCCAAGGGGCCTTCGGGGGCTACACCTTC.

The genes are TRBV5-5 and TRBJ2-2; D call uncertain. The CDR3 spans 15 residues. Germline CDR1 reads SGHKS; CDR2 reads YYEKEE (reference sequence). V lost 1 base to trimming and J lost 2 bases, with 9 bases between them. CDR3 amino acids: CASSLPRTNTGELFF. Written as DNA, the CDR3 is TGTGCCAGCAGCTTGCCACGGACCAACACCGGGGAGCTGTTTTTT. The entire variable domain, with the rest obtained from reference TRBV5-5 and TRBJ2-2, is as follows: DAGVTQSPTHLIKTRGQQVTLRCSPISGHKSVSWYQQVLGQGPQFIFQYYEKEERGRGNFPDRFSARQFPNYSSELNVNALLLGDSALYLCASSLPRTNTGELFFGEGSRLTVL.

The genes are TRBV30 and TRBJ1-2, with D perhaps matching TRBD1 (6 bases). This CDR3 is built from 17 residues. V lost 4 bases and J 0 bases, leaving 21 bases between the germline ends. Germline V gives CDR1 GTSNPN, CDR2 SVGIG (reference sequence). CDR3 DNA: TGTGCCTGGAAGGTTGGTTCGCAGGGGATAACTAACTATGGCTACACCTTC. Translated, it gives CAWKVGSQGITNYGYTF.

This sequence joins TRBV7-9 and TRBJ1-3, with 8 bases aligning to TRBD1. This CDR3 has 16 amino acids. Germline loops: CDR1 SEHNR, CDR2 FQNEAQ (reference sequence). The V segment lost 3 bases and the J segment 4 bases; nucleotides outside the gene matches: 8. The CDR3 loop is CASSFASGGSGNTIYF. The CDR3 bases are TGTGCCAGCAGCTTTGCGTCAGGGGGCTCCGGAAACACCATATATTTT.

The chain is built from TRBV5-1 and TRBJ2-5; the match to TRBD2 covers 10 bases. This CDR3 spans 16 amino acids. Per the germline V gene, CDR1 is SGHRS and CDR2 is YFSETQ. The trim removed 4 bases at V and 5 bases at J, leaving 11 bases unmatched. The CDR3 protein is CASSRPSGSVGETQYF. Written as DNA, the CDR3 is TGCGCCAGCAGCCGCCCTAGCGGGAGTGTGGGGGAGACCCAGTACTTC.

The count of this clone is one. This rearrangement joins TRBV5-1 to TRBJ1-1, with D perhaps matching TRBD1 (5 bases). CDR1 and CDR2 from the germline V gene are SGHRS and YFSETQ. This CDR3 is built from 16 residues. Trimming took off 0 bases at V and 5 bases at J, with 17 bases between the two ends. The CDR3 bases are TGCGCCAGCAGCTTGGAGGGGCCTGATCGGGAAACTGAAGCTTTCTTT. Translated: CASSLEGPDRETEAFF.

The chain has TRBV19 and TRBJ1-4; TRBD1 agrees at 8 bases. The V gene's germline CDR1 is LNHDA and CDR2 SQIVND (reference sequence). This CDR3 spans 14 amino acids. The ends lost 8 bases at V and 1 base at J; junction bases unmatched: 3. Written as DNA, the CDR3 is TGTGCCAGTTCGGACAGGGAAACTAATGAAAAACTGTTTTTT. It translates to CASSDRETNEKLFF.

V gene TRBV28 combines with J gene TRBJ2-7, with D hard to call. The germline gives CDR1 MDHEN, CDR2 SYDVKM. V was pared by 6 bases and J by 3 bases, with 6 bases between. The CDR3 covers 11 residues. CDR3 sequence: CASSHSYEQYF. Written as DNA, the CDR3 is TGTGCCAGCAGCCATAGCTACGAGCAGTACTTC.

This chain links TRBV18 with TRBJ2-7, with D uncertain. The CDR3 sequence is 14 residues long. Germline V gene data show CDR1 as KGHSH and CDR2 as LQKENI. The V end was cut by 4 bases, the J end by 2 bases, with 12 bases between. CDR3: CASSLTDDPYEQYF. Here the CDR3 DNA reads TGTGCCAGCTCACTCACGGATGATCCCTACGAGCAGTACTTC. Full variable domain (outside the CDR3, taken from reference TRBV18 and TRBJ2-7): NAGVMQNPRHLVRRRGQEARLRCSPMKGHSHVYWYRQLPEEGLKFMVYLQKENIIDESGMPKERFSAEFPKEGPSILRIQQVVRGDSAAYFCASSLTDDPYEQYFGPGTRLTVT.

V gene TRBV18 combines with J gene TRBJ2-4; 8 nucleotides match TRBD2. V trimming: 3 bases; J trimming: 7 bases; junction bases outside the gene matches: 2. The CDR3 consists of 13 residues. Germline V gene data show CDR1 as KGHSH and CDR2 as LQKENI. The CDR3 sequence is CASSPPGGNIQYF. In DNA form, the CDR3 reads TGTGCCAGCTCACCCCCGGGGGGGAACATTCAGTACTTC.

The chain has TRBV19 and TRBJ2-3; TRBD2 might be the D (6 bases). This CDR3 comprises 15 residues. The V gene's germline CDR1 is LNHDA and CDR2 SQIVND (reference sequence). V was pared by 7 bases and J by 4 bases, with 18 bases between. The CDR3 here is CASMFGAGLPDTQYF. The CDR3 DNA follows: TGTGCCAGTATGTTCGGCGCGGGGCTTCCAGATACGCAGTATTTT.

The rearrangement uses TRBV6-6 and TRBJ2-1; 13 nucleotides line up with TRBD2. Trimming at V came to 8 bases and at J to 6 bases, leaving 7 bases not matched to a gene. There are 15 residues in the CDR3. The germline gives CDR1 MNHNY, CDR2 SVGAGI (reference sequence). The CDR3, as DNA: TGTGCCAGCGCTCTAGGGACTAGCGGGATCAATGAGCAGTTCTTC. Amino acid sequence: CASALGTSGINEQFF.